One and the same sample provided the 22 T cell receptor beta chains below, sequenced in a study of blood T cell dynamics during melanoma immunotherapy (dated by TCRdb to the early 2020s). Preparation of the library involved the immunoSEQ multiplex PCR assay. TCRdb's version of the immuneACCESS table is confined to in-frame rearrangements and falls short of the full clone set. An unresolved V gene accounts for under half of the shortfall where checked; the remainder is of unknown origin. The sample yields about 8,800 clones; less than 90% were counted once. 0.85% to 1.2% of the sample comes from the top ten. What this sample's time point label stands for: week 3, after first cycle of checkpoint inhibitor. The sequences come from blood, collected from a patient treated with checkpoint blockade. These receptors originate from a human donor with melanoma.

This rearrangement joins TRBV5-1 to TRBJ2-1; a weak D match, TRBD1 (7 bases). The V end lost 7 bases, the J end lost 1 base, and 18 bases lay between the germline ends. CDR3 length: 16 amino acids. The V gene's germline CDR1 is SGHRS and CDR2 YFSETQ. The chain's CDR3 is CASDSNRGGSYNEQFF. CDR3 nucleotide sequence: TGCGCCAGCGACTCCAACAGGGGAGGTTCCTACAATGAGCAGTTCTTC.

This chain links TRBV5-4 with TRBJ2-2, with D hard to call. Germline V CDR1 and CDR2: SGHNT, YYREEE (reference sequence). V lost 0 bases and J 4 bases, leaving 7 bases between the germline ends. This CDR3 is built from 14 residues. In DNA form, the CDR3 reads TGTGCCAGCAGCTTGGTGTCCGGCACCGGGGAGCTGTTTTTT. It encodes CASSLVSGTGELFF.

The gene calls are TRBV4-3 and TRBJ2-6; maybe TRBD2 (5 bases). Germline CDR1 LGHNA, CDR2 YSLEER. Between the trimmed V and J ends, which lost 0 bases and 2 bases, there was a span of 8 bases. The CDR3 sequence is 16 residues long. In DNA form, the CDR3 reads TGCGCCAGCAGCCAAGATGACGGGACTGGGGCCAACGTCCTGACTTTC. Its protein product is CASSQDDGTGANVLTF.

V usage is TRBV10-3 and J usage is TRBJ2-5, with D possibly TRBD1 on 6 matching bases. V was cut by 6 bases and J by 1 base, with 15 bases left in between. This CDR3 is 15 amino acids long. The germline gives CDR1 ENHRY, CDR2 SYGVKD. The CDR3 loop is CAISRSTGFQETQYF. CDR3 in DNA: TGTGCCATCAGCCGCTCTACAGGGTTCCAAGAGACCCAGTACTTC.

This clone appeared a single time. This chain links TRBV5-1 with TRBJ2-3, with D perhaps matching TRBD2 (5 bases). The CDR3 is made up of 13 amino acids. Germline assignment: CDR1 SGHRS and CDR2 YFSETQ. Deletions cut 7 bases from V and 2 bases from J, with 11 bases between. The CDR3 loop is CASAPGDTDTQYF. The DNA for the CDR3 is TGCGCCAGCGCTCCCGGGGACACAGATACGCAGTATTTT.

The CDR3, as DNA: TGTGCCAGTAGAATCAGCGCGGCTAACACTGAAGCTTTCTTT. It encodes CASRISAANTEAFF. V usage is TRBV19 and J usage is TRBJ1-1; D unclear. In germline, CDR1 is LNHDA, CDR2 SQIVND (reference sequence). V lost 6 bases and J 2 bases, leaving 13 bases between the germline ends. The CDR3 sequence is 14 residues long.

The V and J genes are TRBV19 and TRBJ1-2; no clear D gene. Trimming removed 6 bases at V and 4 bases at J, with 18 bases between. Germline V CDR1 and CDR2: LNHDA, SQIVND (reference sequence). The CDR3 spans 15 residues. The CDR3 sequence: CASSKTQLLGYGYTF. As DNA, the CDR3 is TGTGCCAGTAGCAAAACACAGCTCCTCGGCTATGGCTACACCTTC.

V usage is TRBV19 and J usage is TRBJ2-5; either TRBD1 or TRBD2 may supply D (6 bases each). CDR1 is LNHDA, CDR2 SQIVND, per germline (reference sequence). V was trimmed by 3 bases and J by 3 bases, leaving 14 bases between them. The CDR3 extends over 15 amino acids. CDR3 protein: CASSMWGALKETQYF. The DNA for the CDR3 is TGTGCCAGTAGTATGTGGGGGGCCCTTAAAGAGACCCAGTACTTC.

The table lists this clone with a few counts. The rearrangement links TRBV20-1 to TRBJ1-4; D remains ambiguous. The germline V gene encodes CDR1 DFQATT and CDR2 SNEGSKA (reference sequence). Trimming took off 1 base at V and 7 bases at J, with 4 bases between the two ends. The CDR3 covers 11 residues. The DNA of the CDR3 is TGCAGTGCTAGAGGCAGTGAAAAACTGTTTTTT. Amino acid sequence: CSARGSEKLFF.

The chain uses TRBV29-1 and TRBJ1-1, with D unclear. There are 13 residues in the CDR3. Germline CDR1 SQVTM, CDR2 ANQGSEA. V was clipped by 6 bases and J by 0 bases, with 11 bases between them. In nucleotides, the CDR3 is TGCAGCGTCAAGACATCCATGAACACTGAAGCTTTCTTT. Its protein product is CSVKTSMNTEAFF.

This chain uses TRBV5-1 with TRBJ1-2; D possibly corresponds to TRBD1 (6 bases). Germline CDR1 SGHRS, CDR2 YFSETQ. The CDR3 covers 13 residues. Trimming pared 0 bases from V and 7 bases from J, leaving 10 bases between. In nucleotides, the CDR3 is TGCGCCAGCAGCTTGGATATCAGGGGTGGCTACACCTTC. Residues: CASSLDIRGGYTF.

The rearrangement joins TRBV4-1 to TRBJ2-5; D possibly matches TRBD1 or TRBD2 (5 bases each). Trimming took 1 base from V and 2 from J, leaving 20 bases between them. The CDR3 is 18 amino acids. The germline CDR1 and CDR2 sequences are MGHRA and YSYEKL. The CDR3 DNA reads TGCGCCAGCAGCCAAGCGGGAATAGGAGACAGCCTACAAGAGACCCAGTACTTC. Protein product: CASSQAGIGDSLQETQYF.

This clone was found a few times. This sequence joins TRBV19 and TRBJ2-2; 10 bases fit TRBD1. V lost 3 bases, J lost 7 bases, and 5 bases stayed unmatched. The CDR3 covers 15 residues. Per germline, CDR1 LNHDA and CDR2 SQIVND (reference sequence). The CDR3 DNA follows: TGTGCCAGTAGTATCGGGACAGGGGTCGGCGGGGAGCTGTTTTTT. Translated, it gives CASSIGTGVGGELFF.

The chain combines TRBV19 with TRBJ1-4, with a possible D match to TRBD1 (6 bases). The CDR3 consists of 15 residues. Germline V gene data show CDR1 as LNHDA and CDR2 as SQIVND (reference sequence). Trimming stripped 5 bases from V and 8 bases from J, with 18 bases between. CDR3 DNA: TGTGCCAGTAGTCCATCGGGACTGCAGGGGGAAAAACTGTTTTTT. Translating it yields CASSPSGLQGEKLFF.

This clone was detected only a few times. The gene calls are TRBV10-3 and TRBJ1-6; 9 bases match TRBD1. The length of the CDR3 is 15 residues. Germline CDR1 is ENHRY and CDR2 is SYGVKD. With 2 bases clipped from V and 5 bases from J, the junction kept 1 base outside the gene matches. CDR3 amino acids: CAISEGTGNNSPLHF. CDR3 sequence (DNA): TGTGCCATCAGTGAGGGGACAGGGAATAATTCACCCCTCCACTTT.

The gene calls are TRBV15 and TRBJ2-2, with 7 bases fitting TRBD1. V was pared by 4 bases and J by 8 bases, with 7 bases of the junction left unmatched. The length of the CDR3 is 14 residues. CDR1 is LNHNV, CDR2 YYDKDF, per germline (reference sequence). The CDR3 sequence: CATSKGGSLGELFF. The CDR3 nucleotides are TGTGCCACCAGCAAAGGGGGCAGCCTGGGGGAGCTGTTTTTT.

This clone was seen a handful of times. The chain joins TRBV19 to TRBJ2-7; the D gene is possibly TRBD1 (6 bases). Germline CDR1 LNHDA, CDR2 SQIVND (reference sequence). The CDR3 spans 13 residues. Trimming removed 9 bases at V and 7 bases at J, with 19 bases between. CDR3 loop: CASALGTGWEQYF. The CDR3 nucleotides are TGTGCCAGCGCCCTGGGAACAGGGTGGGAGCAGTACTTC.

The chain is built from TRBV2 and TRBJ2-5, with D perhaps TRBD1 or TRBD2 (5 bases each). The V end was cut by 5 bases, the J end by 5 bases, with 15 bases between. CDR1 SNHLY and CDR2 FYNNEI come from the germline V gene. CDR3 length equals 14 residues. The CDR3 loop reads CASSLGTVAETQYF. CDR3 sequence (DNA): TGTGCCAGCAGTTTGGGGACCGTGGCGGAGACCCAGTACTTC. Combining the CDR3 with reference TRBV2 and TRBJ2-5 gives the whole variable domain EPEVTQTPSHQVTQMGQEVILRCVPISNHLYFYWYRQILGQKVEFLVSFYNNEISEKSEIFDDQFSVERPDGSNFTLKIRSTKLEDSAMYFCASSLGTVAETQYFGPGTRLLVL.

V is TRBV5-6 and J is TRBJ2-3; perhaps TRBD1 as D (5 bases). V was cut by 4 bases and J by 1 base, with 16 bases left in between. Germline loops: CDR1 SGHDT, CDR2 YYEEEE. The CDR3 is 16 residues long. The CDR3 DNA sequence: TGTGCCAGCAGCGTTACTTCAGGGTATGGCACAGATACGCAGTATTTT. It encodes CASSVTSGYGTDTQYF.

This clone was detected once. CDR3 DNA sequence: TGTGCCAGCAGCGTCAGACAGGGGGCGCGATACAATGAGCAGTTCTTC. It specifies CASSVRQGARYNEQFF. V gene TRBV9 combines with J gene TRBJ2-1, with TRBD1 matching 10 bases. Germline V gene sequence: CDR1 SGDLS, CDR2 YYNGEE. The CDR3 is 16 residues long. J was trimmed by 4 bases and V by 2 bases; bases with no gene match: 6. Supplemented by reference TRBV9 and TRBJ2-1, the full variable domain reads DSGVTQTPKHLITATGQRVTLRCSPRSGDLSVYWYQQSLDQGLQFLIQYYNGEERAKGNILERFSAQQFPDLHSELNLSSLELGDSALYFCASSVRQGARYNEQFFGPGTRLTVL.

This clone appeared a few times. This chain connects TRBV25-1 to TRBJ1-2; D call uncertain. Germline assignment: CDR1 MGHDK and CDR2 SYGVNS. V shed 1 base and J shed 6 bases, with 15 bases lying between them. The CDR3 loop spans 15 amino acids. The CDR3 DNA follows: TGTGCCAGCAGTGAATTGTGGGAGTCGAAGAATGGCTACACCTTC. As protein: CASSELWESKNGYTF.

This clone turned up a few times. The chain recombines TRBV6-1 with TRBJ1-6; D ambiguous. Trimming stripped 6 bases from V and 0 bases from J, with 3 bases between. Germline values: CDR1 MNHNS, CDR2 SASEGT. The CDR3 covers 13 residues. The CDR3 DNA sequence: TGTGCCAGCAGCGGCTCCTATAATTCACCCCTCCACTTT. This codes for CASSGSYNSPLHF.